This T cell receptor (beta chain) originates from a study of technical replicates of blood from a handful of donors. Profiled with immunoSEQ multiplex PCR; TCRdb holds only in-frame clones, not every one. The sample holds tens of thousands of clones, 94% seen once. The CDR3 is 14 amino acids. After removal of 6 bases from V and 3 bases from J, the junction contained 3 bases not matched to a gene. Germline CDR1 reads MNHEY; CDR2 reads SVGAGI. The clonotype comes from a human donor in good health. The J gene is TRBJ1-5, the V gene TRBV6-5; 9 bases match TRBD1. Sequencing used T cells isolated from PBMCs. The CDR3 here is CASRGTGHNQPQHF. The CDR3 coding sequence is TGTGCCAGCAGGGGGACAGGGCACAATCAGCCCCAGCATTTT.